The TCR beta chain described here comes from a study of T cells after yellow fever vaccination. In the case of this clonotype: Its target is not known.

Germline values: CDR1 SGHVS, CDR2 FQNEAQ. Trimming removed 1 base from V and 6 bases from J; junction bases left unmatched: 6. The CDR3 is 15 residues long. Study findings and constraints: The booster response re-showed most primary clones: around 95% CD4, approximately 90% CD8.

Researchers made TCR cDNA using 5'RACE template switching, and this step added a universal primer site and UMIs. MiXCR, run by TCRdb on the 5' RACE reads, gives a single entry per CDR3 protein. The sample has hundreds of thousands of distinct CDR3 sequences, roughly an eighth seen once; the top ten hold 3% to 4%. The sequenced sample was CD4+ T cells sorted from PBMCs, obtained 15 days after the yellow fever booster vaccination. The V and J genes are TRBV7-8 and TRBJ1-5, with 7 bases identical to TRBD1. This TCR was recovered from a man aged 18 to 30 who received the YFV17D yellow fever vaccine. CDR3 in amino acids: CASSLDTGVAQPQHF. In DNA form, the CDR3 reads TGTGCCAGCAGCTTAGACACAGGGGTGGCTCAGCCCCAGCATTTT.